The source of this TCR beta chain is a study of blood T cells in healthy people across ages. General study findings and limits: Long-lived donors had more naive CD4+ cells and higher diversity than aged donors.

The authors drew 8.5 to 10 milliliters of peripheral blood from each donor. Combining a sample-barcoded 5' primer with a J-beta primer mix, a second PCR ran for roughly 6 to 12 cycles. TCRdb recomputed calls from the 5' RACE reads with MiXCR, one row per CDR3 protein. The repertoire holds 1.5 million to 2 million distinct CDR3 sequences, with more than 35% as singletons. As for this clonotype: Its antigen is not known. At one end the junction does not follow the germline gene, possibly because of a read error.

The CDR3 covers 15 residues. The germline CDR1 and CDR2 sequences are LGHNA and YSLEER. V gene TRBV4-3 combines with J gene TRBJ2-4, with D possibly called TRBD1 or TRBD2 (5 bases each). The end of the DNA fits TRBJ2-7 better, so the J call may be wrong. The clonotype comes from a human donor in good health. Material: blood. The chain's CDR3 is CASGQIGTVPYEQYF. The CDR3 DNA reads as TGCGCCAGCGGCCAAATCGGGACGGTTCCCTACGAGCAGTACTTC.